The next 30 T cell receptor beta chains were all read from a single sample in a study of blood T cell repertoires in COVID-19. The repertoire was sequenced with immunoSEQ multiplex PCR; TCRdb's copy has only in-frame clones and lacks some. In the table there are over 200,000 clones, 83% of which are singletons. The sequencing sample was made of peripheral blood. The receptors were gathered from a woman in her forties with active or convalescent COVID-19.

The chain employs TRBV24-1 and TRBJ2-1; 8 nucleotides line up with TRBD2. V lost 9 bases, J lost 3 bases, and 6 bases stayed unmatched. The CDR3 has 14 residues. Germline CDR1 reads KGHDR; CDR2 reads SFDVKD. CDR3 loop: CATSGTSIYNEQFF. CDR3 nucleotides: TGTGCCACCTCCGGGACTAGTATCTACAATGAGCAGTTCTTC.

DNA for the CDR3: TGTGCCAGCAGCTCCGGACAGGGCCGGCGCTCCTATAATTCACCCCTCCACTTT. Amino acid sequence: CASSSGQGRRSYNSPLHF. The genes are TRBV5-4 and TRBJ1-6; TRBD1 aligns across 8 bases. Germline CDR1 and CDR2: SGHNT and YYREEE (reference sequence). The CDR3 length is 18 residues. V was clipped by 3 bases and J by 0 bases; unmatched bases: 8.

This sequence joins TRBV5-4 and TRBJ2-3, with D possibly matching TRBD2 (6 bases). Germline V CDR1 and CDR2: SGHNT, YYREEE (reference sequence). This CDR3 is built from 15 residues. V was shortened by 2 bases and J by 2 bases, with 12 bases between the two germline ends. CDR3 sequence: CASSLAGALTDTQYF. DNA for the CDR3: TGTGCCAGCAGCTTAGCGGGCGCACTCACAGATACGCAGTATTTT.

The chain joins TRBV10-1 to TRBJ2-2; D remains ambiguous. V gave up 0 bases and J gave up 5 bases, with 4 bases separating them. This CDR3 has 13 residues. Germline V lookup: CDR1 WNHNN, CDR2 SYGVQD (reference sequence). CDR3 protein: CASSESRTGELFF. CDR3 nucleotides: TGCGCCAGCAGTGAGTCCAGGACCGGGGAGCTGTTTTTT.

This clone was counted once. The chain recombines TRBV4-3 with TRBJ2-5; 8 bases agree with TRBD1. Germline V lookup: CDR1 LGHNA, CDR2 YSLEER. This CDR3 has 19 amino acids. V gave up 0 bases and J gave up 2 bases; unmatched junction bases: 14. CDR3 protein: CASSQEVGWTGPQQETQYF. The CDR3 DNA reads TGCGCCAGCAGCCAAGAAGTAGGGTGGACAGGGCCGCAGCAAGAGACCCAGTACTTC.

The chain has TRBV9 and TRBJ2-7; 10 bases map to TRBD2. This CDR3 contains 16 residues. Per the germline V gene, CDR1 is SGDLS and CDR2 is YYNGEE. With 0 bases clipped from V and 3 bases from J, the junction kept 6 bases outside the gene matches. In nucleotides, the CDR3 is TGTGCCAGCAGCGTAGAAGCTAGCGGGAGTGGCTACGAGCAGTACTTC. Its translation is CASSVEASGSGYEQYF.

The gene calls are TRBV28 and TRBJ2-7; the match to TRBD1 covers 7 bases. V was clipped by 7 bases and J by 10 bases; unmatched bases: 7. Germline-derived CDR1 and CDR2 are MDHEN and SYDVKM. The CDR3 consists of 11 residues. In DNA form, the CDR3 reads TGTGCCAGCACCCCAGGACAGGTCCAGTACTTC. Protein product: CASTPGQVQYF. Combining the CDR3 with reference TRBV28 and TRBJ2-7 gives the whole variable domain DVKVTQSSRYLVKRTGEKVFLECVQDMDHENMFWYRQDPGLGLRLIYFSYDVKMKEKGDIPEGYSVSREKKERFSLILESASTNQTSMYLCASTPGQVQYFGPGTRLTVT.

V gene TRBV18 combines with J gene TRBJ1-2; the D gene is possibly TRBD1 (6 bases). The V gene's germline CDR1 is KGHSH and CDR2 LQKENI. The ends were cut back, 1 base at V and 3 bases at J, with 15 bases in the middle. CDR3 length equals 16 residues. CDR3 nucleotides: TGTGCCAGCTCACCACGAATTCTTTACAGGGACTATGGCTACACCTTC. Protein: CASSPRILYRDYGYTF.

J is TRBJ1-5 and V is TRBV19; a possible D gene is TRBD1 (5 bases). This CDR3 is built from 14 residues. Germline V gene data show CDR1 as LNHDA and CDR2 as SQIVND (reference sequence). V lost 2 bases and J lost 4, with 9 bases in between. The CDR3 DNA follows: TGTGCCAGTAGTATAAAAAGGGGAAATCAGCCCCAGCATTTT. Translated: CASSIKRGNQPQHF.

The chain has TRBV6-1 and TRBJ1-2, with TRBD1 as a possible D gene (5 bases). Trimming left V 2 bases short and J 6 bases short, with 13 bases between. Germline CDR1 MNHNS, CDR2 SASEGT. This CDR3 has 14 amino acids. The CDR3 reads CASSERARVNGYTF. For the CDR3, the DNA is TGTGCCAGCAGTGAAAGGGCCAGGGTCAATGGCTACACCTTC.

V usage is TRBV6-5 and J usage is TRBJ1-2; 8 nucleotides agree with TRBD1. CDR3 length: 14 amino acids. Germline CDR1 and CDR2: MNHEY and SVGAGI. Trimming took 6 bases from V and 3 from J; bases not matched to a gene: 6. CDR3 in DNA: TGTGCCAGCAGGCAACCGACAGGGGACTATGGCTACACCTTC. As protein: CASRQPTGDYGYTF.

This clone was seen a single time. CDR3 loop: CASSSLASGIYNEQFF. CDR3 sequence (DNA): TGTGCCAGCAGTTCCCTGGCTAGCGGGATCTACAATGAGCAGTTCTTC. The chain combines TRBV6-6 with TRBJ2-1; 9 nucleotides match TRBD2. Germline assignment: CDR1 MNHNY and CDR2 SVGAGI (reference sequence). J lost 3 bases, V lost 4 bases, and 7 bases had no gene match. The CDR3 is made up of 16 amino acids.

This chain links TRBV19 with TRBJ2-7, with D possibly being TRBD1 (5 bases). Germline V gives CDR1 LNHDA, CDR2 SQIVND (reference sequence). V was pared by 3 bases and J by 6 bases, with 12 bases between. The CDR3 extends over 13 amino acids. Written as DNA, the CDR3 is TGTGCCAGTAGTATTCCTCAGGGCCTCGAGCAGTACTTC. This codes for CASSIPQGLEQYF.

This chain joins TRBV24-1 and TRBJ2-7; 12 nucleotides line up with TRBD1. This CDR3 has 14 amino acids. Per germline, CDR1 KGHDR and CDR2 SFDVKD. V dropped 9 bases and J dropped 6; count of bases not matched to a gene: 8. The CDR3 loop reads CATSGDRGPGEQYF. The CDR3 DNA is TGTGCCACCTCAGGGGACAGGGGGCCTGGCGAGCAGTACTTC.

The genes are TRBV9 and TRBJ2-1; 8 nucleotides match TRBD2. V dropped 0 bases and J dropped 5; count of bases not matched to a gene: 10. In germline, CDR1 is SGDLS, CDR2 YYNGEE. This CDR3 is 17 amino acids long. CDR3 sequence (DNA): TGTGCCAGCAGCGTAGTCGCGGGGGGCCCGGGCCACAATGAGCAGTTCTTC. Amino acid sequence: CASSVVAGGPGHNEQFF.

This chain uses TRBV12-5 with TRBJ2-6; 8 nucleotides align to TRBD1. Germline V gene lookup returns CDR1 LGHNT and CDR2 FRNRAP. V lost 0 bases, J lost 0 bases, and 7 bases stayed unmatched. This CDR3 has 19 amino acids. The CDR3 sequence is CASGLVSGQVYSGANVLTF. DNA for the CDR3: TGTGCTAGTGGTTTGGTATCGGGACAGGTCTACTCTGGGGCCAACGTCCTGACTTTC. The entire variable domain, with the rest obtained from reference TRBV12-5 and TRBJ2-6, is as follows: DARVTQTPRHKVTEMGQEVTMRCQPILGHNTVFWYRQTMMQGLELLAYFRNRAPLDDSGMPKDRFSAEMPDATLATLKIQPSEPRDSAVYFCASGLVSGQVYSGANVLTFGAGSRLTVL.

CDR3 sequence (DNA): TGTGCCAGCAGCTTAAGAGGACTATATATTTCCTACGAGCAGTACTTC. This codes for CASSLRGLYISYEQYF. This chain connects TRBV11-3 to TRBJ2-7; D may be TRBD2 (6 bases). The V and J ends lost 2 bases and 1 base respectively, with 15 bases between them. In germline, CDR1 is SGHNT, CDR2 YENEEA. CDR3 length: 16 amino acids.

The rearrangement uses TRBV19 and TRBJ1-4, with a possible D match to TRBD1 (5 bases). Germline assignment: CDR1 LNHDA and CDR2 SQIVND (reference sequence). CDR3 length: 15 amino acids. The V and J ends lost 3 bases and 8 bases respectively, with 16 bases between them. The CDR3 spells CASSMGRGPWEKLFF. DNA for the CDR3: TGTGCCAGTAGTATGGGGCGGGGACCCTGGGAAAAACTGTTTTTT.

This chain links TRBV28 with TRBJ2-1, with 8 bases that match TRBD1. In germline, CDR1 is MDHEN, CDR2 SYDVKM. The V gene end was trimmed by 7 bases and the J gene end by 7 bases; junction bases not matched to a gene: 15. This CDR3 contains 16 residues. The CDR3 sequence is CASTYTGTGHSNEQFF. The CDR3 nucleotides read TGTGCCAGCACCTACACCGGGACAGGTCATTCGAATGAGCAGTTCTTC. The entire variable domain, with the rest obtained from reference TRBV28 and TRBJ2-1, is as follows: DVKVTQSSRYLVKRTGEKVFLECVQDMDHENMFWYRQDPGLGLRLIYFSYDVKMKEKGDIPEGYSVSREKKERFSLILESASTNQTSMYLCASTYTGTGHSNEQFFGPGTRLTVL.

The rearrangement links TRBV27 to TRBJ2-5; no definite D call. Germline values: CDR1 MNHEY, CDR2 SMNVEV (reference sequence). V was cut by 3 bases and J by 2 bases, with 10 bases left in between. The CDR3 has 14 amino acids. The CDR3 DNA reads as TGTGCCAGCAGTTTTAACTCGCGGCAAGAGACCCAGTACTTC. It codes for CASSFNSRQETQYF.

This clone was seen a single time. This sequence joins TRBV2 and TRBJ1-2; 8 bases agree with TRBD1. CDR3 length equals 13 residues. V lost 4 bases to trimming and J lost 5 bases; unmatched junction nucleotides: 3. Germline CDR1 SNHLY, CDR2 FYNNEI. Here the CDR3 DNA reads TGTGCCAGCAGTGTACAGGGGGTTTATGGCTACACCTTC. Its protein is CASSVQGVYGYTF.

Only one count was recorded for this clone. The gene calls are TRBV2 and TRBJ1-5, with 8 nucleotides matching TRBD1. The germline V gene has CDR1 SNHLY and CDR2 FYNNEI. V shed 7 bases and J 2 bases; nucleotides not matched to a gene: 7. The CDR3 is made up of 15 amino acids. In DNA form, the CDR3 reads TGTGCCAGCACACTAGAGGGACAGGGCAATCAGCCCCAGCATTTT. Amino acids: CASTLEGQGNQPQHF.

This clone was counted once. The V and J genes are TRBV5-1 and TRBJ2-1, with 7 bases aligning to TRBD2. From germline, CDR1 is SGHRS and CDR2 YFSETQ. Trimming at V came to 4 bases and at J to 3 bases, leaving 4 bases not matched to a gene. This CDR3 has 14 amino acids. CDR3: CASSKSGVYNEQFF. CDR3 bases: TGCGCCAGCAGCAAGAGCGGGGTCTACAATGAGCAGTTCTTC.

This clone was seen a single time. In nucleotides, the CDR3 is TGTGCCACCAGTGACTCTGGACAGGGAAGGGCAGATACGCAGTATTTT. Amino acid sequence: CATSDSGQGRADTQYF. The rearrangement uses TRBV24-1 and TRBJ2-3; 8 bases map to TRBD1. Germline lookup yields CDR1 KGHDR and CDR2 SFDVKD. V lost 4 bases and J lost 4; bases outside the gene matches: 9. There are 16 residues in the CDR3.

The V and J genes are TRBV5-5 and TRBJ2-3, with TRBD2 as a possible D gene (5 bases). CDR3 size: 14 residues. V was trimmed by 1 base and J by 9 bases, leaving 15 bases between them. Germline CDR1 SGHKS, CDR2 YYEKEE (reference sequence). CDR3 loop: CASSLYGPWETQYF. The CDR3 nucleotides read TGTGCCAGCAGCTTGTATGGTCCGTGGGAGACGCAGTATTTT.

A few counts support this clone. V gene TRBV7-9 combines with J gene TRBJ1-1; TRBD1 might be the D (6 bases). Trimming pared 5 bases from V and 0 bases from J, leaving 13 bases between. This CDR3 has 15 residues. Germline CDR1 reads SEHNR; CDR2 reads FQNEAQ (reference sequence). In DNA, the CDR3 is TGTGCCAGCAGCGACGGACAGCTCATGAACACTGAAGCTTTCTTT. This encodes CASSDGQLMNTEAFF.

The chain carries TRBV5-5 and TRBJ2-1, with 8 bases matching TRBD1. The V segment lost 5 bases and the J segment 6 bases; nucleotides outside the gene matches: 10. The CDR3 extends over 15 amino acids. Germline V lookup: CDR1 SGHKS, CDR2 YYEKEE (reference sequence). The CDR3 is CASSFTRTGTNEQFF. In DNA, the CDR3 is TGTGCCAGCAGTTTTACTCGGACAGGGACCAATGAGCAGTTCTTC.

In its sample, this clone was seen many times. This chain joins TRBV20-1 and TRBJ2-5; TRBD2 might be the D (5 bases). CDR1 is DFQATT, CDR2 SNEGSKA, per germline (reference sequence). This CDR3 comprises 15 residues. V was pared by 3 bases and J by 4 bases, with 18 bases between. CDR3 protein: CSASKTGTWRETQYF. The CDR3 nucleotides are TGCAGTGCTAGTAAAACGGGAACATGGAGAGAGACCCAGTACTTC.

This clone has only one observation. The rearrangement joins TRBV6-1 to TRBJ2-7, with unresolved D. Looked up from germline, CDR1 is MNHNS and CDR2 is SASEGT. Trimming removed 1 base from V and 0 bases from J, with 10 bases in between. This CDR3 comprises 15 residues. CDR3 nucleotide sequence: TGTGCCAGCAGTGAAGTCCTAGGATCCTCCTACGAGCAGTACTTC. Protein sequence: CASSEVLGSSYEQYF.

The CDR3 DNA reads as TGTGCCAGCAGTAGACTGAATCAAGAGACCCAGTACTTC. This codes for CASSRLNQETQYF. The V gene is TRBV6-5, the J gene TRBJ2-5; D is uncertain. CDR1 and CDR2 (germline): MNHEY, SVGAGI. The CDR3 contains 13 residues. V was clipped by 5 bases and J by 2 bases, with 9 bases between them.